Listed here are 14 T cell receptor beta chains from one sample, sequenced in a study of Graves' ophthalmopathy and Graves' hyperthyroidism. Amplification targeted the TCR beta CDR3 regions, with RNA transcripts as the source material. Second-round multiplex PCR followed a first-round RT-PCR using HTBI primers. TCRdb re-derived calls from the multiplex PCR reads in MiXCR, one entry per CDR3 protein. Of about 370,000 distinct CDR3 sequences detected, roughly a sixth appear once; the ten largest clones hold roughly 2.6%. Material: peripheral blood. The receptors come from an adult woman with stable Graves' hyperthyroidism.

This clonotype was counted many times. Here the CDR3 DNA reads TGCGCCAGCAGCTCACAGGCTGCGGTGGGCACTGAAGCTTTCTTT. This sequence encodes CASSSQAAVGTEAFF. This chain links TRBV5-1 with TRBJ1-1; the D gene is possibly TRBD1 (5 bases). Germline CDR1 reads SGHRS; CDR2 reads YFSETQ. This CDR3 spans 15 amino acids. Trimming took 3 bases from V and 4 from J, leaving 16 bases between them.

This clonotype was picked up many times. This rearrangement joins TRBV12-3 or TRBV12-4 to TRBJ2-7; 7 bases fit TRBD1. The V gene end was trimmed by 5 bases and the J gene end by 2 bases; junction bases not matched to a gene: 15. The CDR3 has 17 amino acids. The CDR3 loop reads CASSPPPTGQLAYEQYF. The DNA of the CDR3 is TGTGCCAGCAGTCCCCCCCCGACAGGGCAGTTGGCCTACGAGCAGTACTTC.

This clonotype was detected many times. The chain combines TRBV27 with TRBJ1-2; a weak D match, TRBD1 (6 bases). CDR3 length: 16 amino acids. Trimming cost V 4 bases and J 7 bases, with 22 bases left between them. CDR1 and CDR2 (germline): MNHEY, SMNVEV (reference sequence). The CDR3 DNA sequence: TGTGCCAGCAGTTCGGGGGCATCGCTAGTTGGGGGTGGCTACACCTTC. This sequence encodes CASSSGASLVGGGYTF.

Details on this clonotype: The junction does not match germline at one end; this may be a read error. The chain couples TRBV4-2 to TRBJ2-5; 9 nucleotides align to TRBD1. The germline gives CDR1 LGHNA, CDR2 YNFKEQ. The CDR3 totals 15 residues. CDR3 DNA: TGTGCCAGCGGCCAAGGTGGGACAGGGCCGGAGACCCAGTACTTC. Amino acids: CASGQGGTGPETQYF.

At least ten counts were recorded for this clonotype. The CDR3 loop is CAISDRLVEEQYF. DNA of the CDR3: TGTGCCATCAGTGATCGGCTGGTGGAAGAGCAGTACTTC. V is TRBV10-3 and J is TRBJ2-7; D not certain. The CDR3 runs 13 residues. Germline assignment: CDR1 ENHRY and CDR2 SYGVKD. The germline V and J ends were trimmed by 3 bases and 7 bases, with 13 bases remaining between them.

This chain uses TRBV6-2 or TRBV6-3 with TRBJ1-2; D remains unclear. CDR3 size: 14 residues. Per the germline V gene, CDR1 is MNHEY and CDR2 is SVGEGT. Trimming removed 2 bases at V and 4 bases at J, with 11 bases between. The DNA for the CDR3 is TGTGCCAGCAGTTACGACCCTTGGAGCTATGGCTACACCTTC. Protein: CASSYDPWSYGYTF.

This chain joins TRBV28 and TRBJ1-2; D is possibly TRBD1 (5 bases). The CDR3 sequence is 14 residues long. The ends were cut back, 2 bases at V and 3 bases at J, with 10 bases in the middle. Germline V gene lookup returns CDR1 MDHEN and CDR2 SYDVKM. The CDR3 DNA follows: TGTGCCAGCAGTTTAAGACAGCCATACTATGGCTACACCTTC. This translates into CASSLRQPYYGYTF.

This clonotype was seen at least ten times. The J gene is TRBJ2-7, the V gene TRBV28; 11 bases are a match to TRBD1. The ends lost 7 bases at V and 5 bases at J; junction bases unmatched: 4. The CDR3 runs to 13 residues. The germline V gene encodes CDR1 MDHEN and CDR2 SYDVKM. The CDR3 here is CASTGQGAHEQYF. In DNA form, the CDR3 reads TGTGCCAGCACAGGACAGGGGGCCCACGAGCAGTACTTC.

This clonotype was found a few times. This rearrangement joins TRBV27 to TRBJ2-3; D is unresolved. This CDR3 has 14 residues. Germline CDR1 is MNHEY and CDR2 is SMNVEV (reference sequence). With 3 bases removed from V and 0 bases from J, the gap between germline ends came to 7 bases. The CDR3 region has the DNA TGTGCCAGCAGTTTTTTACTTAGCACAGATACGCAGTATTTT. Its protein is CASSFLLSTDTQYF.

The V and J genes are TRBV7-2 and TRBJ2-2; 9 bases map to TRBD1. Per the germline V gene, CDR1 is SGHTA and CDR2 is FQGNSA. This CDR3 has 17 residues. The trim removed 0 bases at V and 4 bases at J, leaving 6 bases unmatched. The chain's CDR3 is CASSLALGQGGTGELFF. DNA for the CDR3: TGTGCCAGCAGCTTAGCTTTGGGACAGGGAGGCACCGGGGAGCTGTTTTTT.

This clonotype has more than one count but fewer than ten. The gene calls are TRBV7-2 and TRBJ2-7, with TRBD1 matching over 8 bases. The CDR3 runs to 14 residues. The germline V gene has CDR1 SGHTA and CDR2 FQGNSA. J lost 4 bases, V lost 5 bases, and 7 bases had no gene match. DNA of the CDR3: TGTGCCAGCAGCCCCCGACAGGGGCTATACGAGCAGTACTTC. It is translated as CASSPRQGLYEQYF.

This clonotype has at least ten counts. The chain joins TRBV7-2 to TRBJ2-7; D is possibly TRBD2 (5 bases). CDR3 length equals 16 residues. Between the trimmed V and J ends, which lost 1 base and 3 bases, there was a span of 16 bases. The germline CDR1 and CDR2 sequences are SGHTA and FQGNSA. CDR3 in amino acids: CASSLGAGGGLYEQYF. The DNA of the CDR3 is TGTGCCAGCAGCTTAGGGGCCGGCGGAGGACTCTACGAGCAGTACTTC.

This clonotype showed up many times. The chain links TRBV5-1 to TRBJ2-2, with 8 nucleotides matching TRBD1. This CDR3 has 14 amino acids. Germline V gives CDR1 SGHRS, CDR2 YFSETQ. V was pared by 2 bases and J by 3 bases, with 0 bases of the junction left unmatched. The CDR3 reads CASSLQGDTGELFF. In DNA, the CDR3 is TGCGCCAGCAGCTTACAGGGGGACACCGGGGAGCTGTTTTTT.

This clonotype was counted many times. The CDR3 region is CASSQAPDRGVYGYTF. In DNA, the CDR3 is TGTGCCAGCAGCCAAGCTCCGGACAGGGGTGTATATGGCTACACCTTC. The chain is built from TRBV4-2 and TRBJ1-2; TRBD1 matches at 9 bases. J gave up 5 bases and V 1 base, and 8 bases lay outside the gene matches. CDR1 and CDR2 (germline): LGHNA, YNFKEQ. The CDR3 has 16 amino acids.